The TCR beta chain under discussion was sequenced for a study of blood T cells in healthy people across ages. Background on the study: Per two T cells, template switching captured roughly one barcoded beta molecule. Study-wide results and caveats: Diversity estimates from one million T cells were considered underestimates. In these data, TCR beta diversity tracked strongly with naive T cell percentage.

At least ten counts were recorded for this clonotype. What it recognizes is unknown. Sample-barcoded 5' priming and a J-beta primer mix drove a second PCR of roughly 6 to 12 cycles. Tags on each cDNA molecule came from a template-switch adaptor with 12 random nucleotides. One entry per CDR3 protein, called by TCRdb with MiXCR from the 5' RACE reads. This table holds roughly 1.6 million distinct CDR3 sequences, roughly 32% found once. This CDR3 has 15 residues. The V gene lost 3 bases and the J gene lost 5 bases, with 13 bases spanning the gap. This receptor was obtained from a woman younger than 45 in good health. J is TRBJ1-4 and V is TRBV12-3 or TRBV12-4; tentatively, D is TRBD1 (5 bases). Input material: blood. CDR3 bases: TGTGCCAGCAGTTTGTCGGCAGGGAGGAATGAAAAACTGTTTTTT. This gives the protein CASSLSAGRNEKLFF.